This is a list of T cell receptor beta chains from one sample in a study of T cell responses to AZD1222 COVID-19 vaccine. Method: immunoSEQ multiplex PCR; TCRdb's copy keeps in-frame clones and lacks some. The repertoire holds more than 110,000 clones, 90% seen once, with roughly 3.6% in the top ten. The material sequenced was peripheral blood, taken on day 0 of AZD1222 vaccination. These receptors came from an adult in good health. CDR3s include the opening cysteine and the closing phenylalanine or tryptophan. Each record gives: D gene, clone size, J gene, V gene, CDR3 DNA, CDR3 protein. A D gene is named only where the DNA matches it firmly. Clone size, where shown, is once, few, many, or a class for clones that have expanded.

D gene: NA; clone size: NA; J gene: TRBJ2-5; V gene: TRBV1; CDR3 DNA: TGCACCAGCACCCCGCTTGACTTTCAGCGGTCCCAAGAGACCCAGTACTTC; CDR3 protein: CTSTPLDFQRSQETQYF
D gene: NA; clone size: few; J gene: TRBJ1-6; V gene: TRBV11-3; CDR3 DNA: TGTGCCAGCAGCTCGCAGAGGCGGTCACCCCTCCACTTT; CDR3 protein: CASSSQRRSPLHF
D gene: NA; clone size: few; J gene: TRBJ2-1; V gene: TRBV4-3; CDR3 DNA: TGCGCCAGCAGCCACACTAGTAATGAGCAGTTCTTC; CDR3 protein: CASSHTSNEQFF
D gene: NA; clone size: NA; J gene: TRBJ1-6; V gene: TRBV30; CDR3 DNA: TGTGCCTGGACCGGGGAGGAGAATTCACCCCTCCACTTT; CDR3 protein: CAWTGEENSPLHF
D gene: NA; clone size: NA; J gene: TRBJ2-1; V gene: TRBV6-5; CDR3 DNA: TGTGCCAGCGGGGCTAGCGTCAATGAGCAGTTCTTC; CDR3 protein: CASGASVNEQFF
D gene: NA; clone size: once; J gene: TRBJ2-2; V gene: TRBV11-3; CDR3 DNA: TGTGCCAGCATGGACTACACCGGGGAGCTGTTTTTT; CDR3 protein: CASMDYTGELFF
D gene: NA; clone size: NA; J gene: TRBJ2-4; V gene: TRBV13; CDR3 DNA: TGTGCCAGCAGCTTATTAGGGGCGGCCAAAAACATTCAGTACTTC; CDR3 protein: CASSLLGAAKNIQYF
D gene: TRBD1; clone size: NA; J gene: TRBJ2-3; V gene: TRBV9; CDR3 DNA: TGTGCCAGCACGAATCAGGGGGGCACAGATACGCAGTATTTT; CDR3 protein: CASTNQGGTDTQYF
D gene: NA; clone size: NA; J gene: TRBJ2-7; V gene: TRBV25-1; CDR3 DNA: TGTGCCAGCAGTGACCCAGCCGCGCGAGGGGCCGAGCAGTACTTC; CDR3 protein: CASSDPAARGAEQYF
D gene: NA; clone size: NA; J gene: TRBJ1-2; V gene: TRBV5-6; CDR3 DNA: TGTGCCAGCAGGAAAGACTCAACAGGGCACTATGGCTACACCTTC; CDR3 protein: CASRKDSTGHYGYTF
D gene: TRBD1; clone size: NA; J gene: TRBJ2-3; V gene: TRBV30; CDR3 DNA: TGTGCCTTGCCGGGACAGGGACATACGCAGTATTTT; CDR3 protein: CALPGQGHTQYF
D gene: NA; clone size: NA; J gene: TRBJ2-5; V gene: TRBV3-1/TRBV3-2; CDR3 DNA: TGTGCCAGCAGCCAACCCAGGCAGGTTGAGACCCAGTACTTC; CDR3 protein: CASSQPRQVETQYF
D gene: NA; clone size: NA; J gene: TRBJ1-2; V gene: TRBV19; CDR3 DNA: TGTGCCAGTACCAAAGGGTACGGGACTAACTATGGCTACACCTTC; CDR3 protein: CASTKGYGTNYGYTF
D gene: NA; clone size: NA; J gene: TRBJ1-4; V gene: TRBV7-9; CDR3 DNA: TGTGCCAGCAGCTTAGGATCTGGCGGGCCGACTGAAAAACTGTTTTTT; CDR3 protein: CASSLGSGGPTEKLFF
D gene: NA; clone size: once; J gene: TRBJ2-7; V gene: TRBV5-1; CDR3 DNA: TGCGCCAGCCGGGCGGTGGATTCCTACGAGCAGTACTTC; CDR3 protein: CASRAVDSYEQYF
D gene: NA; clone size: NA; J gene: TRBJ2-3; V gene: TRBV7-9; CDR3 DNA: TGTGCCAGCAGCACGAAAACAGGGTTTACAGATACGCAGTATTTT; CDR3 protein: CASSTKTGFTDTQYF
D gene: NA; clone size: NA; J gene: TRBJ1-1; V gene: TRBV6-2/TRBV6-3; CDR3 DNA: TGTGCCAGCAGTTCCTACAGGGAGCCCCTGAACACTGAAGCTTTCTTT; CDR3 protein: CASSSYREPLNTEAFF
D gene: NA; clone size: NA; J gene: TRBJ1-2; V gene: TRBV19; CDR3 DNA: TGTGCCAGTAGTCCTCAGGGGCAGGGGAACTATGGCTACACCTTC; CDR3 protein: CASSPQGQGNYGYTF
D gene: NA; clone size: NA; J gene: TRBJ1-6; V gene: TRBV6-6; CDR3 DNA: TGTGCCAGCAGTTACGGTGGCGGACTCAATTCACCCCTCCACTTT; CDR3 protein: CASSYGGGLNSPLHF
D gene: NA; clone size: NA; J gene: TRBJ1-1; V gene: TRBV7-2; CDR3 DNA: TGTGCCAGCAGCCTTGGCCCTACACCGAACACTGAAGCTTTCTTT; CDR3 protein: CASSLGPTPNTEAFF
D gene: NA; clone size: many; J gene: TRBJ2-7; V gene: TRBV2; CDR3 DNA: TGTGCCAGCAGGACTAGGGACAGCTCCTACGAGCAGTACTTC; CDR3 protein: CASRTRDSSYEQYF
D gene: NA; clone size: NA; J gene: TRBJ2-2; V gene: TRBV10-3; CDR3 DNA: TGTGCCATCAGGGGGGACCGGCGATCCGGGGAGCTGTTTTTT; CDR3 protein: CAIRGDRRSGELFF